Below, 21 T cell receptor beta chains from the same sample are listed, as sequenced in a study of OX40 agonist ivuxolimab in advanced cancers. Using immunoSEQ multiplex PCR, the repertoire was profiled, and TCRdb retains in-frame clones only, with some absent. The sample consists of approximately 80,000 clones, 80% to 95% of them appearing once. Sequencing used CD4+ or CD8+ T cells sorted from blood, obtained in a trial of the OX40 agonist ivuxolimab. Receptor source: an adult with an advanced solid tumor such as melanoma, head and neck, liver or kidney cancer.

This rearrangement joins TRBV4-1 to TRBJ2-5, with 9 positions matching TRBD2. The CDR3 has 16 residues. Trimming at V came to 1 base and at J to 2 bases, leaving 5 bases not matched to a gene. Germline loops: CDR1 MGHRA, CDR2 YSYEKL. The CDR3 sequence is CASSQGPSGVQETQYF. CDR3 DNA sequence: TGCGCCAGCAGCCAAGGCCCTAGCGGGGTACAAGAGACCCAGTACTTC.

The chain carries TRBV6-1 and TRBJ2-4; D gene unclear. Germline values: CDR1 MNHNS, CDR2 SASEGT. The CDR3 totals 14 residues. V shed 2 bases and J shed 8 bases, with 13 bases lying between them. The CDR3 sequence is CASSERSLVDIQYF. The CDR3 region has the DNA TGTGCCAGCAGTGAACGCAGCTTGGTTGACATTCAGTACTTC.

The chain has TRBV28 and TRBJ2-6; TRBD2 might be the D (5 bases). Germline values: CDR1 MDHEN, CDR2 SYDVKM. This CDR3 is built from 15 residues. Trimming left V 7 bases short and J 0 bases short, with 10 bases between. CDR3 DNA: TGTGCCAGCATCTCGGGGTCCTCTGGGGCCAACGTCCTGACTTTC. Translation: CASISGSSGANVLTF. Complete variable domain (other parts from reference TRBV28 and TRBJ2-6): DVKVTQSSRYLVKRTGEKVFLECVQDMDHENMFWYRQDPGLGLRLIYFSYDVKMKEKGDIPEGYSVSREKKERFSLILESASTNQTSMYLCASISGSSGANVLTFGAGSRLTVL.

V is TRBV6-4 and J is TRBJ2-3, with 8 positions matching TRBD2. Germline V gene sequence: CDR1 MRHNA, CDR2 SNTAGT. The CDR3 has 13 amino acids. Trimming took 5 bases from V and 5 from J; bases not matched to a gene: 3. CDR3 DNA: TGTGCCAGCAGTACCCTAGCGGGAGATACGCAGTATTTT. Its translation is CASSTLAGDTQYF.

The J gene is TRBJ1-1, the V gene TRBV2; D is unclear. The CDR3 is 10 amino acids. CDR1 SNHLY and CDR2 FYNNEI come from the germline V gene. V was pared by 6 bases and J by 1 base, with 0 bases between. Here the CDR3 reads CASRNTEAFF. As DNA, the CDR3 is TGTGCCAGCAGGAACACTGAAGCTTTCTTT.

Only one count was recorded for this clone. The V gene is TRBV4-1, the J gene TRBJ2-7; no clear D gene. Germline CDR1 MGHRA, CDR2 YSYEKL. V was trimmed by 1 base and J by 2 bases, leaving 9 bases between them. The CDR3 covers 14 residues. CDR3 sequence reads: CASSQAEVPYEQYF. CDR3 sequence (DNA): TGCGCCAGCAGCCAAGCGGAAGTCCCCTACGAGCAGTACTTC.

This chain connects TRBV4-3 to TRBJ2-1; 9 nucleotides agree with TRBD1. CDR1 LGHNA and CDR2 YSLEER come from the germline V gene. The CDR3 is 16 amino acids. V shed 4 bases, J shed 9 bases, and the junction held 13 bases outside the gene matches. CDR3 in amino acids: CASSPRGTGGLGEQFF. The CDR3 DNA is TGCGCCAGCAGCCCCCGAGGTACAGGGGGCTTGGGTGAGCAGTTCTTC.

The V call is TRBV18, the J call TRBJ2-3, with D possibly TRBD2 on 6 matching bases. Germline CDR1 and CDR2: KGHSH and LQKENI. CDR3 length: 14 amino acids. The V gene lost 5 bases and the J gene lost 4 bases, with 13 bases spanning the gap. For the CDR3, the DNA is TGTGCCAGCTCAAGGAGCGGAGGGTCAGATACGCAGTATTTT. This translates into CASSRSGGSDTQYF.

The chain employs TRBV13 and TRBJ2-7, with TRBD2 matching 10 bases. There are 16 residues in the CDR3. The germline gives CDR1 PRHDT, CDR2 FYEKMQ (reference sequence). The ends lost 5 bases at V and 2 bases at J; junction bases unmatched: 9. CDR3 amino acids: CASSTPKAGGAYEQYF. The CDR3 bases are TGTGCCAGCAGCACCCCGAAAGCGGGAGGGGCCTACGAGCAGTACTTC.

The chain employs TRBV28 and TRBJ1-2, with D possibly TRBD1 on 6 matching bases. Germline CDR1 is MDHEN and CDR2 is SYDVKM. This CDR3 spans 13 amino acids. V gave up 4 bases and J gave up 3 bases, with 9 bases separating them. DNA for the CDR3: TGTGCCAGCAGTTCTGGACAGCACTATGGCTACACCTTC. Translating gives CASSSGQHYGYTF.

The J gene is TRBJ2-5, the V gene TRBV27; D might be TRBD1 or TRBD2, each matching 7 bases. In germline, CDR1 is MNHEY, CDR2 SMNVEV (reference sequence). The CDR3 length is 15 residues. Trimming took 3 bases from V and 3 from J, leaving 14 bases between them. For the CDR3, the DNA is TGTGCCAGCAGTTTGGGCAGGGGGGGAGAAGAGACCCAGTACTTC. Translating it yields CASSLGRGGEETQYF.

The chain joins TRBV5-5 to TRBJ2-1; maybe TRBD2 (6 bases). Per the germline V gene, CDR1 is SGHKS and CDR2 is YYEKEE (reference sequence). The CDR3 runs 15 residues. V dropped 4 bases and J dropped 4 bases, with 15 bases sitting between them. The CDR3 here is CASSARDRGYNEQFF. As DNA, the CDR3 is TGTGCCAGCAGCGCCCGGGACCGGGGGTACAATGAGCAGTTCTTC.

The V gene is TRBV6-5, the J gene TRBJ2-1; D gene ambiguous. The CDR3 is 15 residues long. Germline V lookup: CDR1 MNHEY, CDR2 SVGAGI. V was cut by 0 bases and J by 5 bases, with 11 bases left in between. CDR3 sequence reads: CASSYSWASDNEQFF. CDR3 coding DNA: TGTGCCAGCAGTTACTCCTGGGCCTCGGACAATGAGCAGTTCTTC.

This chain joins TRBV7-3 and TRBJ2-3; tentative D call: TRBD1 (6 bases). Germline CDR1 SGHTA, CDR2 FQGTGA. This CDR3 comprises 16 residues. V lost 5 bases, J lost 4 bases, and 19 bases lay in between. The CDR3 region is CASSPGTFIGADTQYF. The DNA for the CDR3 is TGTGCCAGCAGCCCGGGGACATTTATTGGAGCAGATACGCAGTATTTT. The full variable domain, rest sourced from reference TRBV7-3 and TRBJ2-3, is GAGVSQTPSNKVTEKGKYVELRCDPISGHTALYWYRQSLGQGPEFLIYFQGTGAADDSGLPNDRFFAVRPEGSVSTLKIQRTERGDSAVYLCASSPGTFIGADTQYFGPGTRLTVL.

This chain connects TRBV11-3 to TRBJ2-3, with D tentatively TRBD1 or TRBD2 (5 bases each). This CDR3 comprises 17 residues. Trimming took 0 bases from V and 0 from J, leaving 13 bases between them. The germline CDR1 and CDR2 sequences are SGHNT and YENEEA. The CDR3 loop reads CASSLDGTLGSTDTQYF. CDR3 nucleotide sequence: TGTGCCAGCAGCTTAGACGGGACCCTCGGTAGCACAGATACGCAGTATTTT.

The genes are TRBV18 and TRBJ1-3; D is possibly TRBD1 (5 bases). The ends were cut back, 5 bases at V and 5 bases at J, with 10 bases in the middle. CDR1 and CDR2 (germline): KGHSH, LQKENI. CDR3 length equals 13 residues. The CDR3 DNA reads as TGTGCCAGCTCAGGGACTACCCGAAACACCATATATTTT. Translated, it gives CASSGTTRNTIYF.

CDR3 DNA: TGTGCCAGCAGTTACTCGACAGGGACCGGGGAGCTGTTTTTT. Protein: CASSYSTGTGELFF. The gene calls are TRBV6-5 and TRBJ2-2; 7 bases line up with TRBD1. CDR1 and CDR2 (germline): MNHEY, SVGAGI. V gave up 0 bases and J gave up 5 bases; unmatched junction bases: 0. The CDR3 extends over 14 amino acids.

The chain combines TRBV7-2 with TRBJ2-6; D may match TRBD1 or TRBD2 (5 bases each). There are 17 residues in the CDR3. CDR1 is SGHTA and CDR2 is FQGNSA in the germline V gene. Trimming removed 0 bases from V and 4 bases from J, with 13 bases in between. This CDR3 is CASSLAFGGYGANVLTF. CDR3 nucleotide sequence: TGTGCCAGCAGCTTAGCGTTTGGGGGTTACGGGGCCAACGTCCTGACTTTC.

In DNA form, the CDR3 reads TGTGCCAGCTTGACCAGGGTTAACACAGATACGCAGTATTTT. Protein sequence: CASLTRVNTDTQYF. The gene calls are TRBV6-1 and TRBJ2-3; TRBD1 might be the D (5 bases). V was cut by 8 bases and J by 2 bases, with 14 bases left in between. Germline V gene lookup returns CDR1 MNHNS and CDR2 SASEGT. The CDR3 extends over 14 amino acids.

Remarks on this clone: The same CDR3 can be traced to other DNA sequences in this sample. The chain uses TRBV29-1 and TRBJ2-7; 7 positions match TRBD1. Germline assignment: CDR1 SQVTM and CDR2 ANQGSEA. V lost 8 bases and J lost 8; bases outside the gene matches: 12. There are 12 residues in the CDR3. DNA of the CDR3: TGCAGCTTTACAGGGGACGCCCCGCAGCAGTACTTC. Its protein is CSFTGDAPQQYF.

The chain recombines TRBV21-1 with TRBJ2-2; the D segment call TRBD1 is taken from the table without a DNA check. TRBV21-1 represents a pseudogene. The CDR3 contains 18 residues. The CDR3 protein is CASSKRPQNVQNTGELFF. The CDR3 region has the DNA TGTGCCAGCAGCAAAAGGCCACAGAATGTCCAGAACACCGGGGAGCTGTTTTTT.